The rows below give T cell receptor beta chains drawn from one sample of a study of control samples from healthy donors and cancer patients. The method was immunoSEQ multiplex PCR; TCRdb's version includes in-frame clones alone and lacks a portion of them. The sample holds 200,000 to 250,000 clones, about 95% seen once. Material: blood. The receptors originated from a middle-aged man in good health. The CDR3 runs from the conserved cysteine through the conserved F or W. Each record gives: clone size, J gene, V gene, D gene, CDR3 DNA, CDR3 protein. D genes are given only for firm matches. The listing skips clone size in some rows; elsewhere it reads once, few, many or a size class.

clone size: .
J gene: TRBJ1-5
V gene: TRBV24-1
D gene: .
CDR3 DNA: TGTGCCACCAGTGGATACCGGGACAATGGCAATCAGCCCCAGCATTTT
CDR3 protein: CATSGYRDNGNQPQHF

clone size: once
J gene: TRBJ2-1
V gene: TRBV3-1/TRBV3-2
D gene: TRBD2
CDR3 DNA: TGTGCCAGCAGCCAGGTGGGACTAGCAGTGGGTAGTTCCTACAATGAGCAGTTCTTC
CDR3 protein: CASSQVGLAVGSSYNEQFF

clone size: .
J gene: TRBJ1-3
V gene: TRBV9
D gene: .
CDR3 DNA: TGTGCCAGCAGCGTAGAGGGGAAGACGTCTGGAAACACCATATATTTT
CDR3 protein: CASSVEGKTSGNTIYF

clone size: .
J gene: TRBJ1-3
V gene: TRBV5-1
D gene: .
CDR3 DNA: TGCGCCAGCAGCTTAGCAGATTCTGGAAACACCATATATTTT
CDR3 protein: CASSLADSGNTIYF

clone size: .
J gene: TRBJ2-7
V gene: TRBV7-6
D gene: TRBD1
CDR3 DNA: TGTGCCAGCAGCACCTACAGGGGGTTGACCTACGAGCAGTACTTC
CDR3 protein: CASSTYRGLTYEQYF

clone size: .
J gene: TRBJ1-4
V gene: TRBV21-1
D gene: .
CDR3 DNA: TGTGCCAGCGGAAGGGAGGACAGGGGACAGGAAAAACTGTTTTTT
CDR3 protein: CASGREDRGQEKLFF

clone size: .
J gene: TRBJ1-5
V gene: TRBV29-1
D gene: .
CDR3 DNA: TGCAGCGTTTCCACCGGGCCCGGCAATCAGCCCCAGCATTTT
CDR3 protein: CSVSTGPGNQPQHF

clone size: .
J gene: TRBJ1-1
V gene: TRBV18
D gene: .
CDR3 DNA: TGTGCCAGCTCACCTCTCCAGAACACTGAAGCTTTCTTT
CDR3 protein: CASSPLQNTEAFF

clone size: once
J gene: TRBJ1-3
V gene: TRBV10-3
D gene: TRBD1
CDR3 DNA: TGTGCCATCAGGGGGACAGGTTTTGGAAACACCATATATTTT
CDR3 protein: CAIRGTGFGNTIYF

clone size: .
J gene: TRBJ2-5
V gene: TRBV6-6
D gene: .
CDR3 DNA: TGTGCCAGTTCCATAGGACAGCTCCAAGAGACCCAGTACTTC
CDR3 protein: CASSIGQLQETQYF

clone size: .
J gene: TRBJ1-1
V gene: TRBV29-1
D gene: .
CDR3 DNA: TGCAGCGGGGACATACACACTGAAGCTTTCTTT
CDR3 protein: CSGDIHTEAFF

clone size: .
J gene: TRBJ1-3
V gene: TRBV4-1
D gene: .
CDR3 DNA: TGCGCCAGCAGCCAAGAGAGGGGCTTCGGAAACACCATATATTTT
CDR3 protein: CASSQERGFGNTIYF

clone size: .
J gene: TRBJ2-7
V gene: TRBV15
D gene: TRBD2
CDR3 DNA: TGTGCCACCAGTGATTTTGGGCTAGCGGGGGCTTACCTCTACGAGCAGTACTTC
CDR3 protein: CATSDFGLAGAYLYEQYF

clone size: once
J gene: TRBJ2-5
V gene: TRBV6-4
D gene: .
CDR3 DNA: TGTGCCAGCAGTGACTCGGGCTACCTGGGGGAGACCCAGTACTTC
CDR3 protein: CASSDSGYLGETQYF

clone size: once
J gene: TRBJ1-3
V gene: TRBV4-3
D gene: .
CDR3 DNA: TGCGCCAGCAGCCAAGGGGGTCTCGGAAACACCATATATTTT
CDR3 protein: CASSQGGLGNTIYF

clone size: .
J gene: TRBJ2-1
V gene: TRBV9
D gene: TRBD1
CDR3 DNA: TGTGCCAGCAGCCTCCAACCACTAGAAACAGGGGGCTACAATGAGCAGTTCTTC
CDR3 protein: CASSLQPLETGGYNEQFF

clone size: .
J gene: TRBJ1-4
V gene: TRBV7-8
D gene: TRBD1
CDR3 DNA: TGTGCCAGCAGGCCCGGACAGGCAACTAATGAAAAACTGTTTTTT
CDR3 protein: CASRPGQATNEKLFF

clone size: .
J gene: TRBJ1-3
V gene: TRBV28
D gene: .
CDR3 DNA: TGTGCCAGCAGTCCCTTCGGGGTCTCTGGAAACACCATATATTTT
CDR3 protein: CASSPFGVSGNTIYF

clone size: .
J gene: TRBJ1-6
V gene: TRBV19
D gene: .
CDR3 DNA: TGTGCCAGTAGTATCCGATTCGAATATAATTCACCCCTCCACTTT
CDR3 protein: CASSIRFEYNSPLHF

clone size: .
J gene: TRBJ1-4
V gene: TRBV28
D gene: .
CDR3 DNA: TGTGCCAGCGGGCGTGAAAAACTGTTTTTT
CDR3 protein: CASGREKLFF

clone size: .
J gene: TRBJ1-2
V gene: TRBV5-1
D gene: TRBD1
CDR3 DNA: TGCGCCAGCAGCTTGGATAGCACCTCCGGGACAGGGATTGGCTACACCTTC
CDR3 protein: CASSLDSTSGTGIGYTF

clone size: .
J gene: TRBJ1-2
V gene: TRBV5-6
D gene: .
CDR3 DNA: TGTGCCAGCAGCTTGGCCAGCGACGGGTCGAGATATGGCTACACCTTC
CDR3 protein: CASSLASDGSRYGYTF

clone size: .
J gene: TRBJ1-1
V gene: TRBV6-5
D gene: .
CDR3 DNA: TGTGCCAGCATTCCGACAGCGAACACTGAAGCTTTCTTT
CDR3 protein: CASIPTANTEAFF

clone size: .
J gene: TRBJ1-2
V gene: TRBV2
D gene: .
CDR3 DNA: TGTGCCAGCAGTGAAGGGGCTAACTATGGCTACACCTTC
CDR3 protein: CASSEGANYGYTF

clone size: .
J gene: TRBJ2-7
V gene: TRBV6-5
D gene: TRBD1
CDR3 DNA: TGTGCCAGCAGTCGTCGACAGGGTAGCTACGAGCAGTACTTC
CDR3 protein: CASSRRQGSYEQYF

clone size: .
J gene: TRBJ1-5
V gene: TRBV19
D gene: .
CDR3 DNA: TGTGCCAGTAACAACAGGGAGAGCAATCAGCCCCAGCATTTT
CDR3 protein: CASNNRESNQPQHF

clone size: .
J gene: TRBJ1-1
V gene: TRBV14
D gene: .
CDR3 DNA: TGTGCCAGCAGCCAAGATAGGTACACTGAAGCTTTCTTT
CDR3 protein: CASSQDRYTEAFF

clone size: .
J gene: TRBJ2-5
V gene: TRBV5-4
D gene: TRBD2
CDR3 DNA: TGTGCCAGCAGCCGTAAACGGGGGGGCTTGGAGACCCAGTACTTC
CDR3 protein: CASSRKRGGLETQYF

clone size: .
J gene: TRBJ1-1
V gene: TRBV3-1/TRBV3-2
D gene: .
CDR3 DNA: TGTGCCAGCAGCCAAGATAGGGGGGTGAACACTGAAGCTTTCTTT
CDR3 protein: CASSQDRGVNTEAFF

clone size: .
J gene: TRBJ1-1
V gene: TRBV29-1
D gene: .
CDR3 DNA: TGCAGCGTTGAAGGGATTTCTGAAGCTTTCTTT
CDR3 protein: CSVEGISEAFF

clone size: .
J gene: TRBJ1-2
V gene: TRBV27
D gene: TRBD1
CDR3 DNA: TGTGCCAGCAGTTTACAGGGAGGGGGCGGTGGCTACACCTTC
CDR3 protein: CASSLQGGGGGYTF

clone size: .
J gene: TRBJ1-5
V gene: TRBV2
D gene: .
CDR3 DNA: TGTGCCAGCAGTGAGTGGGGGACCGACAATCAGCCCCAGCATTTT
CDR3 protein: CASSEWGTDNQPQHF

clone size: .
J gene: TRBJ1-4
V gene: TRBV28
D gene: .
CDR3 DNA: TGTGCCAGCAGTTCGTCTAGACGGGGAGAAAAACTGTTTTTT
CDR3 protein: CASSSSRRGEKLFF

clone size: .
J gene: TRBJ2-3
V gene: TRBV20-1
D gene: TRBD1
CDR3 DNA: TGCAGTGCTAGTCCGACAGGGAAAAACACAGATACGCAGTATTTT
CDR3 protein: CSASPTGKNTDTQYF

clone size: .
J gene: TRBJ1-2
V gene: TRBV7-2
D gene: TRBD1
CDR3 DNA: TGTGCCAGCAGCTCCCGACAGGGAGGCGGCTACACCTTC
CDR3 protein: CASSSRQGGGYTF

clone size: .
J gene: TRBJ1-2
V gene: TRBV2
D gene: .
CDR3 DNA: TGTGCCAGCAGTACCCAGGTCGGAAACTATGGCTACACCTTC
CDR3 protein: CASSTQVGNYGYTF

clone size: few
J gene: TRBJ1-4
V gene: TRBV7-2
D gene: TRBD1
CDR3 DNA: TGTGCCAGCAGCTCGGGACAGGCAACTAATGAAAAACTGTTTTTT
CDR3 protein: CASSSGQATNEKLFF

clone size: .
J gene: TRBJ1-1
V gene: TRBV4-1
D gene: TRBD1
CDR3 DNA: TGCGCCAGCAGCCAGGGGTTCAGGGGGACTGAAGCTTTCTTT
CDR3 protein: CASSQGFRGTEAFF

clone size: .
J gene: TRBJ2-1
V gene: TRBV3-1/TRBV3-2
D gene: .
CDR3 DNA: TGTGCCAGCAGCCATTCTCCGGGACAAGGGTCGGATGAGCAGTTCTTC
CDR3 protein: CASSHSPGQGSDEQFF

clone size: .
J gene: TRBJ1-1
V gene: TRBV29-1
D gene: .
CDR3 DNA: TGCAGCGTCCTGAGGGGAGGGTACGCTGAAGCTTTCTTT
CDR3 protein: CSVLRGGYAEAFF

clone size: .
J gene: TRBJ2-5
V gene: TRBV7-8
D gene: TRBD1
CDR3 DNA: TGTGCCAGCAGCCGCCCGGGACAGGGAGGAGAGACCCAGTACTTC
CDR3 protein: CASSRPGQGGETQYF

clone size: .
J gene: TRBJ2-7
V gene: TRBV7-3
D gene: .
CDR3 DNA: TGTGCCAGCAGCTTAAGGGGTGGGTACGAGCAGTACTTC
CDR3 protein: CASSLRGGYEQYF

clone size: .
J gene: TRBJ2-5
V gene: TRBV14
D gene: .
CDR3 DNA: TGTGCCAGCAGCCGGGGGGTAAAAGAGACCCAGTACTTC
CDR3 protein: CASSRGVKETQYF

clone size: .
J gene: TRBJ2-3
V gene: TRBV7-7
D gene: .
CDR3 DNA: TGTGCCAGCAGCTTAGGACATGCCCCAGATACGCAGTATTTT
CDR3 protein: CASSLGHAPDTQYF

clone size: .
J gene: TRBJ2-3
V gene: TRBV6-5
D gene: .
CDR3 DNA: TGTGCCAGCAGTTACTCCTTGCAGGGTACGCAGTATTTT
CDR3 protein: CASSYSLQGTQYF

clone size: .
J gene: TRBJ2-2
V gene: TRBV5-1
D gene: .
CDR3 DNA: TGCGCCAGCAGCTTAGCGAACACCGGGGAGCTGTTTTTT
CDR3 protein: CASSLANTGELFF

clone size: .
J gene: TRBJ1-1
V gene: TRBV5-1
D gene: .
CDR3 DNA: TGCGCCAGCAGCTTTAGGGCTTTGGGCACTGAAGCTTTCTTT
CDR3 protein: CASSFRALGTEAFF

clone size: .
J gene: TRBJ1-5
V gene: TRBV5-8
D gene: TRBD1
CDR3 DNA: TGTGCCAGCAGCCCGGAAGGGGGCCGTCATCAGCCCCAGCATTTT
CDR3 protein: CASSPEGGRHQPQHF

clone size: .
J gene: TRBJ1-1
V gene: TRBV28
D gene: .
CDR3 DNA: TGTGCCAGCAGTGCCGAACCCAAAGCTTTCTTT
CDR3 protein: CASSAEPKAFF